A selection of T cell receptor beta chains follows, all from one sample in a study of blood T cell repertoires in COVID-19. The protocol was immunoSEQ multiplex PCR, while the TCRdb copy is restricted to in-frame clones and leaves out a portion. The sample shows tens of thousands of clones, around 90% of them seen only once. The sequencing input was peripheral blood. The receptors were gathered from a human donor with acute or convalescent COVID-19. The donor label of this sample is uncertain. Both conserved end residues are part of each CDR3. The D gene is left open where the match is weak. A clone size is listed for some rows: how often the clone was seen (once, few, many), or a class if it is expanded.

>NA|TRBV19|NA|TRBJ1-5|12
TGTGCCAGTAGTATCAGGAATCAGCCCCAGCATTTT
CASSIRNQPQHF
>TRBD2|TRBV5-1|NA|TRBJ2-7|15
TGCGCCAGCAGCTTGCAGCGACTAGCGGTCTACGAGCAGTACTTC
CASSLQRLAVYEQYF
>NA|TRBV27|NA|TRBJ1-2|14
TGTGCCAGCAGTTTTTACGAGAGGTCGTGGGGCTACACCTTC
CASSFYERSWGYTF
>NA|TRBV27|NA|TRBJ1-6|16
TGTGCCAGCAGTTTCAGGGGTATCACCTATAATTCACCCCTCCACTTT
CASSFRGITYNSPLHF
>NA|TRBV4-2|NA|TRBJ1-5|14
TGTGCCAGCAGCCAAGATTCCAGGGTTGAGCCCCAGCATTTT
CASSQDSRVEPQHF
>NA|TRBV15|NA|TRBJ1-2|13
TGTGCCACCAGCGCCGGTACCAACTATGGCTACACCTTC
CATSAGTNYGYTF
>TRBD2|TRBV9|NA|TRBJ2-1|15
TGTGCCAGCAGCGTAGGGTCGGGAGGGTACAATGAGCAGTTCTTC
CASSVGSGGYNEQFF
>TRBD1|TRBV5-6|few|TRBJ2-7|12
TGTGCCAGCAGCTTCACAGGGGTCGAGCAGTACTTC
CASSFTGVEQYF
>TRBD1|TRBV19|NA|TRBJ2-5|16
TGTGCCAGTAGTATAGCGGGGACAGGGGGTAAAGAGACCCAGTACTTC
CASSIAGTGGKETQYF
>TRBD2|TRBV4-2|NA|TRBJ2-3|18
TGTGCCAGCAGCCAGGAGGCTAGCGGGAGGGGGTCCACAGATACGCAGTATTTT
CASSQEASGRGSTDTQYF
>NA|TRBV4-2|NA|TRBJ1-3|17
TGTGCCAGCAGCCAATCCCCCAGTGGGAGCTCTGGAAACACCATATATTTT
CASSQSPSGSSGNTIYF
>NA|TRBV6-4|NA|TRBJ2-1|16
TGTGCCAGCAGTGACTCAGGGGTTAGCTCCTACAATGAGCAGTTCTTC
CASSDSGVSSYNEQFF
>TRBD2|TRBV28|NA|TRBJ2-1|17
TGTGCCAGCTACGGGACAAGAGCGGGAGGAAGGGGCAATGAGCAGTTCTTC
CASYGTRAGGRGNEQFF
>NA|TRBV6-5|NA|TRBJ1-3|15
TGTGCCAGCAGTTCAAACAGATACTCTGGAAACACCATATATTTT
CASSSNRYSGNTIYF
>TRBD1|TRBV5-1|NA|TRBJ2-5|16
TGCGCCAGCAGCTCCACAGGGGCCTCCACTGTTATGGCCCAGTACTTC
CASSSTGASTVMAQYF
>NA|TRBV11-2|NA|TRBJ2-7|16
TGTGCCAGCAGCCCAAGTGGACTGGGTAGCGGCTACGAGCAGTACTTC
CASSPSGLGSGYEQYF
>NA|TRBV18|NA|TRBJ2-3|14
TGTGCCAGCTCACCACAAGGGGGCACAGATACGCAGTATTTT
CASSPQGGTDTQYF
>NA|TRBV5-6|once|TRBJ2-3|14
TGTGCCAGCAGCACCCTGACAGGTGCAGATACGCAGTATTTT
CASSTLTGADTQYF
>TRBD1|TRBV20-1|NA|TRBJ2-2|15
TGCAGTGCTAGTCAAGGACAGGGAAACACCGGGGAGCTGTTTTTT
CSASQGQGNTGELFF
>NA|TRBV7-2|NA|TRBJ1-4|15
TGTGCCAGCAGCCCCCCTGGGTATGGCGGTGAAAAACTGTTTTTT
CASSPPGYGGEKLFF
>TRBD1|TRBV28|NA|TRBJ1-5|14
TGTGCCAGCAGCCGGGACAGGGGGCCTCAGCCCCAGCATTTT
CASSRDRGPQPQHF
>TRBD1|TRBV7-9|NA|TRBJ1-6|15
TGTGCCAGCAGCGTCCGGACAGGGGGTAACTCACCCCTCCACTTT
CASSVRTGGNSPLHF